The next 16 T cell receptor beta chains were all read from a single sample in a study of CD8 T cells in ankylosing spondylitis. TCRdb reanalysed the 5' RACE reads using MiXCR and keeps one entry per CDR3 protein. The table lists 100,000 to 150,000 distinct CDR3 sequences, approximately 17% of them singletons. The study, taken as a whole, reports: For ankylosing spondylitis blood, a TCR beta motif of several highly homologous variants appeared characteristic.

Their antigens are not known. Sequencing was carried out using blood, either unsorted or a sorted T cell fraction (not recorded which). The source of these receptors is a male donor with ankylosing spondylitis.

This clonotype was counted only a few times. The chain is built from TRBV29-1 and TRBJ1-1, with D unclear. The CDR3 contains 12 residues. V lost 5 bases and J lost 3, with 10 bases in between. The V gene's germline CDR1 is SQVTM and CDR2 ANQGSEA. As DNA, the CDR3 is TGCAGCGTTCCCTTCACAGACACTGAAGCTTTCTTT. Its protein product is CSVPFTDTEAFF.

Only a few counts were recorded for this clonotype. The J gene is TRBJ2-1, the V gene TRBV5-6; D is uncertain. Germline loops: CDR1 SGHDT, CDR2 YYEEEE. Trimming removed 4 bases at V and 8 bases at J, with 10 bases between. The CDR3 is 12 residues long. The CDR3 region is CASSTQVDEQFF. The CDR3 region has the DNA TGTGCCAGCAGCACCCAGGTCGATGAGCAGTTCTTC.

The rearrangement joins TRBV20-1 to TRBJ1-2, with TRBD1 matching over 9 bases. CDR1 and CDR2 from the germline V gene are DFQATT and SNEGSKA (reference sequence). The CDR3 contains 14 residues. V trimming: 0 bases; J trimming: 7 bases; junction bases outside the gene matches: 6. Here the CDR3 DNA reads TGCAGTGCTAGAGACTCGACAGGGGGTAGTGGCTACACCTTC. Protein sequence: CSARDSTGGSGYTF.

The chain joins TRBV29-1 to TRBJ2-3; 8 nucleotides match TRBD1. Germline V lookup: CDR1 SQVTM, CDR2 ANQGSEA. Trimming took 5 bases from V and 1 from J; bases not matched to a gene: 2. The CDR3 extends over 13 amino acids. The CDR3 region is CSVWGQGTDTQYF. The CDR3 coding sequence is TGCAGCGTTTGGGGACAGGGCACAGATACGCAGTATTTT.

The V call is TRBV7-6, the J call TRBJ2-2, with TRBD2 matching over 12 bases. The CDR3 contains 15 residues. Trimming removed 8 bases from V and 6 bases from J; junction bases left unmatched: 7. Per the germline V gene, CDR1 is SGHVS and CDR2 is FNYEAQ. The CDR3 protein is CASGKLAGGAGELFF. The CDR3 DNA sequence: TGTGCCAGCGGCAAACTAGCGGGAGGAGCCGGGGAGCTGTTTTTT. Full variable domain (missing parts from reference TRBV7-6 and TRBJ2-2): GAGVSQSPRYKVTKRGQDVALRCDPISGHVSLYWYRQALGQGPEFLTYFNYEAQQDKSGLPNDRFSAERPEGSISTLTIQRTEQRDSAMYRCASGKLAGGAGELFFGEGSRLTVL.

This clonotype was found a few times. The chain couples TRBV6-2 or TRBV6-3 to TRBJ2-1; D may be TRBD1 (6 bases). This CDR3 comprises 19 residues. Germline V lookup: CDR1 MNHEY, CDR2 SVGEGT. Trimming took 2 bases from V and 6 from J, leaving 26 bases between them. In DNA form, the CDR3 reads TGTGCCAGCAGTTACCCAAACAGGGTATCCCTTATGTTAAGCAATGAGCAGTTCTTC. The encoded protein is CASSYPNRVSLMLSNEQFF.

V and J are TRBV4-1 and TRBJ2-1; D is unclear. The CDR3 has 11 amino acids. The germline gives CDR1 MGHRA, CDR2 YSYEKL. The V and J ends lost 3 bases and 10 bases respectively, with 7 bases between them. CDR3 bases: TGCGCCAGCAGCCAGTCCGGGGAGCAGTTCTTC. Its protein is CASSQSGEQFF.

The chain combines TRBV7-9 with TRBJ1-5; no reliable D call. The V gene lost 3 bases and the J gene lost 7 bases, with 7 bases spanning the gap. Germline V CDR1 and CDR2: SEHNR, FQNEAQ (reference sequence). The CDR3 contains 12 residues. CDR3 amino acids: CASSFVGQPQHF. The DNA of the CDR3 is TGTGCCAGCAGCTTCGTCGGGCAGCCCCAGCATTTT.

This clonotype was counted a few times. The V and J genes are TRBV6-5 and TRBJ2-7; D remains ambiguous. Trimming took off 2 bases at V and 1 base at J, with 12 bases between the two ends. The germline V gene has CDR1 MNHEY and CDR2 SVGAGI. The CDR3 has 15 amino acids. CDR3 in amino acids: CASSYAAPRSYEQYF. The DNA of the CDR3 is TGTGCCAGCAGTTACGCAGCGCCGCGGTCCTACGAGCAGTACTTC.

The chain uses TRBV7-9 and TRBJ2-7; TRBD1 matches 8 bases. CDR1 and CDR2 (germline): SEHNR, FQNEAQ (reference sequence). This CDR3 region has 17 residues. With V trimmed by 6 bases and J by 4 bases, 17 bases remained unmatched. The chain's CDR3 is CASSPQGAGITFYEQYF. Here the CDR3 DNA reads TGTGCCAGCAGTCCTCAGGGGGCGGGGATAACTTTTTACGAGCAGTACTTC.

The chain carries TRBV4-1 and TRBJ1-1; no reliable D call. Germline assignment: CDR1 MGHRA and CDR2 YSYEKL. The CDR3 spans 13 residues. The V end was cut by 6 bases, the J end by 6 bases, with 14 bases between. CDR3 bases: TGCGCCAGCAGAGATAAGTCTGCTCCTGAAGCTTTCTTT. It encodes CASRDKSAPEAFF.

This clonotype occurred a few times. The chain links TRBV5-1 to TRBJ2-7, with D unresolved. The CDR3 is 14 amino acids. Trimming pared 2 bases from V and 2 bases from J, leaving 11 bases between. The germline CDR1 and CDR2 sequences are SGHRS and YFSETQ. CDR3 coding DNA: TGCGCCAGCAGCTTAGTAGGCACCCCCTACGAGCAGTACTTC. It encodes CASSLVGTPYEQYF. Drawing the rest from reference TRBV5-1 and TRBJ2-7, the complete variable domain is KAGVTQTPRYLIKTRGQQVTLSCSPISGHRSVSWYQQTPGQGLQFLFEYFSETQRNKGNFPGRFSGRQFSNSRSEMNVSTLELGDSALYLCASSLVGTPYEQYFGPGTRLTVT.

This clonotype came up a few times. In DNA, the CDR3 is TGTGCCAGCAGACTTGGCAGGGGTAGCACCGGGGAGCTGTTTTTT. Encoded protein: CASRLGRGSTGELFF. The J gene is TRBJ2-2, the V gene TRBV27; D perhaps matches TRBD1 (6 bases). CDR1 is MNHEY, CDR2 SMNVEV, per germline (reference sequence). V was cut by 6 bases and J by 4 bases, with 15 bases left in between. This CDR3 is built from 15 residues.

This clonotype was seen only a few times. The chain joins TRBV7-2 to TRBJ1-2; D is perhaps TRBD1 (5 bases). Germline V gene data show CDR1 as SGHTA and CDR2 as FQGNSA. Trimming took off 2 bases at V and 5 bases at J, with 15 bases between the two ends. This CDR3 has 15 residues. The CDR3 coding sequence is TGTGCCAGCAGCTTACTTCCAGGGCTAGTGTATGGCTACACCTTC. This codes for CASSLLPGLVYGYTF.

This clonotype turned up a few times. The V gene is TRBV27, the J gene TRBJ2-6; D unresolved. The CDR3 is 16 amino acids. Per the germline V gene, CDR1 is MNHEY and CDR2 is SMNVEV (reference sequence). The germline V and J ends were trimmed by 2 bases and 2 bases, with 10 bases remaining between them. The CDR3: CASSLVWGTGANVLTF. The CDR3 DNA is TGTGCCAGCAGTTTAGTTTGGGGAACTGGGGCCAACGTCCTGACTTTC.

The V gene is TRBV4-3, the J gene TRBJ2-7, with D possibly called TRBD1 or TRBD2 (5 bases each). Trimming shortened V by 0 bases and J by 2 bases, and 20 bases separated the two germline ends. Germline lookup yields CDR1 LGHNA and CDR2 YSLEER. CDR3 length: 18 residues. CDR3 amino acids: CASSQDFGGATVTYEQYF. The CDR3 DNA sequence: TGCGCCAGCAGCCAAGATTTTGGGGGAGCCACCGTTACCTACGAGCAGTACTTC.